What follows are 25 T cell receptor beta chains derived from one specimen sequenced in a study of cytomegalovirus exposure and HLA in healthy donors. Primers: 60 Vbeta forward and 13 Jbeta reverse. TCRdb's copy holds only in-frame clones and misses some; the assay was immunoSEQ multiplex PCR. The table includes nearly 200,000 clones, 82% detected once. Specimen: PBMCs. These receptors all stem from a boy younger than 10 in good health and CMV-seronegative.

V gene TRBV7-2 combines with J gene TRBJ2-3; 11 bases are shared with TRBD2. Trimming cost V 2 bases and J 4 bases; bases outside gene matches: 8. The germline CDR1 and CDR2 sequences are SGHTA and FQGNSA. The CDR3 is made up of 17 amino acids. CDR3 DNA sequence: TGTGCCAGCAGCTTAAGTCCTAGCGGGGGGTCGGCAGATACGCAGTATTTT. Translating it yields CASSLSPSGGSADTQYF.

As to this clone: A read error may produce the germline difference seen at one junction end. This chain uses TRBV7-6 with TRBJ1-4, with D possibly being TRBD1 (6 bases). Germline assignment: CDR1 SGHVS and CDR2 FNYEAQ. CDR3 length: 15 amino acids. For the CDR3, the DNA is TGTGCCAGCACCTTATTACAGGGAGGGAATGAAAAACTGTTTTTT. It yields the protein CASTLLQGGNEKLFF. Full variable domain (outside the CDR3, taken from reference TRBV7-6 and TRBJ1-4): GAGVSQSPRYKVTKRGQDVALRCDPISGHVSLYWYRQALGQGPEFLTYFNYEAQQDKSGLPNDRFSAERPEGSISTLTIQRTEQRDSAMYRCASTLLQGGNEKLFFGSGTQLSVL.

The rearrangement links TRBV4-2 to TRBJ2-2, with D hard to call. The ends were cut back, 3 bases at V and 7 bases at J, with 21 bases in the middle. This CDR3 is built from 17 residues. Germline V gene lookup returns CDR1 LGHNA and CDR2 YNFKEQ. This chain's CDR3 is CASSHPPSTSHIGELFF. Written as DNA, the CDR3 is TGTGCCAGCAGCCACCCCCCTTCGACATCGCATATCGGGGAGCTGTTTTTT.

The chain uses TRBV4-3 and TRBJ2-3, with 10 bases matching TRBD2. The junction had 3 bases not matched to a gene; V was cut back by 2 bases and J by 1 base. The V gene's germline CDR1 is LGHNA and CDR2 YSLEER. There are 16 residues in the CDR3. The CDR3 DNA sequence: TGCGCCAGCAGCCAAAAGCGGGGGGGCGGCACAGATACGCAGTATTTT. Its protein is CASSQKRGGGTDTQYF.

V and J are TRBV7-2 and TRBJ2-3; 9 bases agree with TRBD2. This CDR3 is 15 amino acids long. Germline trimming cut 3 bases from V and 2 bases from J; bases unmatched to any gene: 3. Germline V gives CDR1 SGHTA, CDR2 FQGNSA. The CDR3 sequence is CASSFASGATDTQYF. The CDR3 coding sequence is TGTGCCAGCAGCTTTGCTAGCGGGGCCACAGATACGCAGTATTTT.

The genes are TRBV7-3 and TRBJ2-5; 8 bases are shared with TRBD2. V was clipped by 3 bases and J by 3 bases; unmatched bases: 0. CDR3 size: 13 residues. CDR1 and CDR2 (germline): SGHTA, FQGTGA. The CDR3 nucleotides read TGTGCCAGCAGCTTTAGCGGGGAAGAGACCCAGTACTTC. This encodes CASSFSGEETQYF. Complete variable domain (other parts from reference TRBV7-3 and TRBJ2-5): GAGVSQTPSNKVTEKGKYVELRCDPISGHTALYWYRQSLGQGPEFLIYFQGTGAADDSGLPNDRFFAVRPEGSVSTLKIQRTERGDSAVYLCASSFSGEETQYFGPGTRLLVL.

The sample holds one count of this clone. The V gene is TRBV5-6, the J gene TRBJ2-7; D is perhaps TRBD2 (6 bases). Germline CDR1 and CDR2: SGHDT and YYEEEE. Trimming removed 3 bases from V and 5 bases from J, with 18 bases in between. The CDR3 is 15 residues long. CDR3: CASSWNLLAGNEQYF. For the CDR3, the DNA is TGTGCCAGCAGCTGGAACCTCCTGGCGGGGAACGAGCAGTACTTC. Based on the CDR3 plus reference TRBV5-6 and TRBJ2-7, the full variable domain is DAGVTQSPTHLIKTRGQQVTLRCSPKSGHDTVSWYQQALGQGPQFIFQYYEEEERQRGNFPDRFSGHQFPNYSSELNVNALLLGDSALYLCASSWNLLAGNEQYFGPGTRLTVT.

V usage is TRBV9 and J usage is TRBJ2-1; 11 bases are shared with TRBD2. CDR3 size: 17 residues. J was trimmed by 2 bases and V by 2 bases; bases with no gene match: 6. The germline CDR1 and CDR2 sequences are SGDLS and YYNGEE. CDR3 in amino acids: CASSVLLAGDTYNEQFF. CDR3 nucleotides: TGTGCCAGCAGCGTCTTACTAGCGGGGGATACCTACAATGAGCAGTTCTTC.

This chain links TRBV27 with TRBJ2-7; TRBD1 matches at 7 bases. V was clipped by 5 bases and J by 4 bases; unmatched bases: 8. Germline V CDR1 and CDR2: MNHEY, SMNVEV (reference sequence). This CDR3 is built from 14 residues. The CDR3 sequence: CASSKTGSVYEQYF. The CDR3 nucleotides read TGTGCCAGCAGTAAGACAGGGAGTGTTTACGAGCAGTACTTC.

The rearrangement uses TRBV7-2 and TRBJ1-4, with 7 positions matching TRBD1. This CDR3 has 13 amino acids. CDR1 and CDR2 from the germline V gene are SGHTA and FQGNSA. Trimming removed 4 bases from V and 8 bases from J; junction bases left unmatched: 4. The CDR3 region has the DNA TGTGCCAGCAGCTCGACAGGGAACGAAAAACTGTTTTTT. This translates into CASSSTGNEKLFF.

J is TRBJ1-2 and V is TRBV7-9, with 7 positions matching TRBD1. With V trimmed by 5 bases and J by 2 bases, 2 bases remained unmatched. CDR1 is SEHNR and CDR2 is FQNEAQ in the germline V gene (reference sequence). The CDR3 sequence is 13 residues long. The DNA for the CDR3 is TGTGCCAGCAGCGCGGGACAGAACTATGGCTACACCTTC. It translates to CASSAGQNYGYTF.

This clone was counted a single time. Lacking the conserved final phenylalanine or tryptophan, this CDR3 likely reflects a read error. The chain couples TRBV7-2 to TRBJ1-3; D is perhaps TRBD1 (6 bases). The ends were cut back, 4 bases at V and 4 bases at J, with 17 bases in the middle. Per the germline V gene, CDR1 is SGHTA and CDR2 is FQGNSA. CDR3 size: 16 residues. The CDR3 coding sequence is TGTGCCAGCAGCTCCGCGACAGGAATAGAGGGAAACACCATATATCTT. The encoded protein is CASSSATGIEGNTIYL.

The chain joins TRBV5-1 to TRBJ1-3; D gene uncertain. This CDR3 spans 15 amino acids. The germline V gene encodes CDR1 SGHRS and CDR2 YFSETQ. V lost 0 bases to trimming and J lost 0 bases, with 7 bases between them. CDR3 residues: CASSLVGDSGNTIYF. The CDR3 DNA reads TGCGCCAGCAGCTTGGTCGGAGACTCTGGAAACACCATATATTTT.

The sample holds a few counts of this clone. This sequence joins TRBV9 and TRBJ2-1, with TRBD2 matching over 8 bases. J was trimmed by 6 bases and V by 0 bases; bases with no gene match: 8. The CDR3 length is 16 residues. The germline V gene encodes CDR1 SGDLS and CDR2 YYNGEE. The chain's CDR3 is CASSVDGTRVFNEQFF. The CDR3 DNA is TGTGCCAGCAGCGTAGATGGGACTAGGGTGTTCAATGAGCAGTTCTTC.

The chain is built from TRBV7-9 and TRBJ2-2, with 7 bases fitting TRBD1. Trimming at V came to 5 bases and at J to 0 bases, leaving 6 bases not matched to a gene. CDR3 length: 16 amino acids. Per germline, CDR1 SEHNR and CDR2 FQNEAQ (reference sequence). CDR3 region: CASSPRTGSNTGELFF. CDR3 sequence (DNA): TGTGCCAGCAGCCCCAGGACAGGTTCGAACACCGGGGAGCTGTTTTTT.

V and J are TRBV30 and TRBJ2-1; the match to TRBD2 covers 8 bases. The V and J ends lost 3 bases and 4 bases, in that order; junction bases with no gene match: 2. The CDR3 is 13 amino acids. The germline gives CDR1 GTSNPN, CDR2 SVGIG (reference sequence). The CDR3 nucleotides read TGTGCCTGGAGCGGGGGGGCGTACAATGAGCAGTTCTTC. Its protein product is CAWSGGAYNEQFF.

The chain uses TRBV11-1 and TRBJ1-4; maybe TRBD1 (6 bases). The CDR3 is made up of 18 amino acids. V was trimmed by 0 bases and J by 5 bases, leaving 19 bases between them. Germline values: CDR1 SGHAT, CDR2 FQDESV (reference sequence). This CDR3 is CASSLAGGAGDGNEKLFF. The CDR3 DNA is TGTGCCAGCAGCTTAGCGGGGGGGGCGGGGGATGGAAATGAAAAACTGTTTTTT.

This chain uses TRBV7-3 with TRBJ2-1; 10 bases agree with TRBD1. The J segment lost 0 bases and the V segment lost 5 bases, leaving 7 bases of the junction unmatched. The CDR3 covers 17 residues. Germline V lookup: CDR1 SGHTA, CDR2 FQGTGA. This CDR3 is CASSPTGGLGSYNEQFF. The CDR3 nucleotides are TGTGCCAGCAGCCCGACAGGGGGCTTAGGCTCCTACAATGAGCAGTTCTTC.

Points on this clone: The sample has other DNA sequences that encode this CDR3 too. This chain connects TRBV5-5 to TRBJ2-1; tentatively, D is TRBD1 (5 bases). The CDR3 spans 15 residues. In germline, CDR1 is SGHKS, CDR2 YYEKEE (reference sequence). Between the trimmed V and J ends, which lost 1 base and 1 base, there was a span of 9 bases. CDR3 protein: CASSLWGGSYNEQFF. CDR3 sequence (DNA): TGTGCCAGCAGCTTGTGGGGCGGATCCTACAATGAGCAGTTCTTC.

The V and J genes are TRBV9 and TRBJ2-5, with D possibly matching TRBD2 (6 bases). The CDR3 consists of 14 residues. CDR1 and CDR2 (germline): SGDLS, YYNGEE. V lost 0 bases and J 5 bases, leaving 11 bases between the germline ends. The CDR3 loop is CASSVAAGSETQYF. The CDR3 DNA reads TGTGCCAGCAGCGTAGCTGCCGGGAGCGAGACCCAGTACTTC.

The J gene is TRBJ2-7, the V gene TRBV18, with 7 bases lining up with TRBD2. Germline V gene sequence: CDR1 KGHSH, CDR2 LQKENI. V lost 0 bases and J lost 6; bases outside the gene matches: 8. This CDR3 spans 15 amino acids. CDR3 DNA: TGTGCCAGCTCACCACCCGGCAGGGAGGGTAGCGAGCAGTACTTC. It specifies CASSPPGREGSEQYF. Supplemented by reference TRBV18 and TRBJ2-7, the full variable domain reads NAGVMQNPRHLVRRRGQEARLRCSPMKGHSHVYWYRQLPEEGLKFMVYLQKENIIDESGMPKERFSAEFPKEGPSILRIQQVVRGDSAAYFCASSPPGREGSEQYFGPGTRLTVT.

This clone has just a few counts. CDR3 nucleotide sequence: TGTGCCAGCAGCTTCGAAGAGGCGGGAGAAAACAAAGAGACCCAGTACTTC. The encoded protein is CASSFEEAGENKETQYF. The chain joins TRBV7-3 to TRBJ2-5; 7 bases agree with TRBD2. Per germline, CDR1 SGHTA and CDR2 FQGTGA. V trimming: 3 bases; J trimming: 3 bases; junction bases outside the gene matches: 13. The CDR3 totals 17 residues.

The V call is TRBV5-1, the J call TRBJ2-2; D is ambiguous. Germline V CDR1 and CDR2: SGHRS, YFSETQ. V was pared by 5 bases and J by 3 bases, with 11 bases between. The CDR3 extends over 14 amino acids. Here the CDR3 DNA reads TGCGCCAGCAGACAACGTACAGACACCGGGGAGCTGTTTTTT. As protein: CASRQRTDTGELFF.

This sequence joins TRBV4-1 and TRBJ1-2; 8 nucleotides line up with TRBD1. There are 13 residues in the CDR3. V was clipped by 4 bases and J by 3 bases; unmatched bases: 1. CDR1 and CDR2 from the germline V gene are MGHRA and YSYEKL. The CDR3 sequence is CASSPTGDYGYTF. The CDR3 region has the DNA TGCGCCAGCAGCCCGACAGGGGACTATGGCTACACCTTC.

The DNA of the CDR3 is TGTGCCAGCAGCGTAGGTAGCGGGGGGCCCCATTGGACGCAGTATTTT. Protein: CASSVGSGGPHWTQYF. V gene TRBV9 combines with J gene TRBJ2-3, with 10 bases lining up with TRBD2. The CDR3 contains 16 residues. The trim removed 0 bases at V and 9 bases at J, leaving 10 bases unmatched. Looked up from germline, CDR1 is SGDLS and CDR2 is YYNGEE.